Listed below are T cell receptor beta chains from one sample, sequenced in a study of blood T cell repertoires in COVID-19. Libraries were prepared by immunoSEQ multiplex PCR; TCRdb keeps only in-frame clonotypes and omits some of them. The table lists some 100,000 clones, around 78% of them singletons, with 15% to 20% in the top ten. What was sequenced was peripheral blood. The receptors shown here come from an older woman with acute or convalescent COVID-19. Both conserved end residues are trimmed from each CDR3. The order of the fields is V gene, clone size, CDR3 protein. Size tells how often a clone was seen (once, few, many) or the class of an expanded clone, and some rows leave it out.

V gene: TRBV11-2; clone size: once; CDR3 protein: ASSLLGQREGEQY
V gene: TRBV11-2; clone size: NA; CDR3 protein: ASSRSLPGQALRHEQF
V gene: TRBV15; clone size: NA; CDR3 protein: ATSHLGSYNEQF
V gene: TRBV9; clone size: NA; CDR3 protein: ASSPRGNTIY
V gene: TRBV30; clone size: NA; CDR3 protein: AWRKRPGLAKEQY
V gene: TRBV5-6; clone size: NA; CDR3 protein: ASSSGGLDTEAF
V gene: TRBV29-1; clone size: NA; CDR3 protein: SVENWLAGSNNEQF
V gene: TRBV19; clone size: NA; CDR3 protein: ARGGRTYEQY
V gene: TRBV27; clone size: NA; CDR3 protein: ASSSTGASIQPQH
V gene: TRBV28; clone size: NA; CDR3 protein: ASIPQTAQNEKLF
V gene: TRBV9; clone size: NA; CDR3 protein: ASSVQEGGTDTQY
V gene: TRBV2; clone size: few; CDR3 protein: ASSENRDQETQY
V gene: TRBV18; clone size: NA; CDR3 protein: ASSPRQSQPQH
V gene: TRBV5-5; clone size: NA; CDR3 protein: ASSLGGEGTQY
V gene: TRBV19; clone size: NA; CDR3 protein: ASSSEPFSYGYT
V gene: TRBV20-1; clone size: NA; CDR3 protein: SASILAGGNTQY
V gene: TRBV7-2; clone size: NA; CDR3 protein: ASSLGLAGGEQF
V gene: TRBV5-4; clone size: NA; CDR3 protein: ASSSTGGFVNEQF
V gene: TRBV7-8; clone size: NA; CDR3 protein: ASSGRVAGDNEQF
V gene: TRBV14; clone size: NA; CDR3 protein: ASSQAHMGGYGYT